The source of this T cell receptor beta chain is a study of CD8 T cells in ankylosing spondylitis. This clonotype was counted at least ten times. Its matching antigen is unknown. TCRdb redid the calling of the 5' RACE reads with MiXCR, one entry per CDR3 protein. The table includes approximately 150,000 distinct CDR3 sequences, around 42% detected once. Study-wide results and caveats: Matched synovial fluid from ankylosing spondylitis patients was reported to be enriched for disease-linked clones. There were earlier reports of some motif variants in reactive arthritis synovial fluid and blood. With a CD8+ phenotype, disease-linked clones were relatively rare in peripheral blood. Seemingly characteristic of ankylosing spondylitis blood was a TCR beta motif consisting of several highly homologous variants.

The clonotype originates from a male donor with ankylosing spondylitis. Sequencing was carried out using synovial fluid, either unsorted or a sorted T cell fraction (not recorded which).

The CDR3 is CASSFGLAESSYEQYF. The CDR3 DNA reads as TGTGCCAGCAGTTTCGGACTAGCGGAAAGCTCCTACGAGCAGTACTTC. The chain joins TRBV12-3 or TRBV12-4 to TRBJ2-7; TRBD2 aligns across 10 bases. The CDR3 spans 16 residues. The J segment lost 0 bases and the V segment lost 3 bases, leaving 5 bases of the junction unmatched.